This TCR beta chain was sequenced for a study of CD8+ T cells in alopecia areata. Study results and limitations: Shared TCR sequences were less clear between patients than in mice, possibly partly from HLA diversity. It was lesional scalp, especially alopecia totalis/universalis, that showed higher clonality than normal scalp.

About this clone itself: Its antigen remains unidentified.

Sequencing used cDNA as its template, made by extracting RNA and reverse transcribing it. The protocol was immunoSEQ multiplex PCR, while the TCRdb copy is restricted to in-frame clones and leaves out a portion. The table lists some 30,000 clones, approximately 80% of them singletons. Germline values: CDR1 MGHRA, CDR2 YSYEKL. This CDR3 comprises 16 residues. Trimming cost V 7 bases and J 0 bases, with 13 bases left between them. The origin of this receptor is a human donor with alopecia areata. V usage is TRBV4-1 and J usage is TRBJ2-6; D perhaps matches TRBD1 (5 bases). What was sequenced was NKG2D-low CD8+ T cells sorted from blood. CDR3 in amino acids: CASTPDSSSGANVLTF. DNA for the CDR3: TGCGCCAGCACCCCAGACAGCTCCTCTGGGGCCAACGTCCTGACTTTC.